This T cell receptor (beta chain) originates from a study of blood T cell repertoires in COVID-19. Study-wide context: The study drew acute and convalescent COVID-19 samples from the United States, Italy and Spain. From T cells, B-cell-depleted T cells, or PBMCs came the material, which was cDNA or gDNA.

The CDR3 runs 14 residues. J gave up 13 bases and V 5 bases, and 8 bases lay outside the gene matches. Germline V gives CDR1 SGHAT, CDR2 FQNNGV. Libraries were prepared by immunoSEQ multiplex PCR; TCRdb keeps only in-frame clonotypes and omits some of them. The repertoire includes tens of thousands of clones, about 89% of them detected once, and around 7.9% sits in the top ten. The chain employs TRBV11-2 and TRBJ2-2, with 12 bases that match TRBD2. The receptor's source is a man aged 50-60 years with active COVID-19. Sequencing was done on a sample of peripheral blood. The CDR3 reads CASSGTSGPRGLFF. Written as DNA, the CDR3 is TGTGCCAGCAGCGGGACTAGCGGGCCAAGGGGGCTGTTTTTT.